The source of this T cell receptor beta chain is a study of STAT3 mutations in large granular lymphocyte leukemia (dated by TCRdb to between 2017 and 2020). Notes on the research overall: Canonical activating STAT3 mutations were detected in roughly half of the longitudinally sequenced T-LGLL patients. Over half of the T-LGLL patients were given one or more immunosuppressive therapy regimens, and 40% of the treated patients had a hematologic response. Patients with T-cell large granular lymphocyte leukemia underwent serial deep sequencing of TCRbeta CDR3 and STAT3 to reconstruct clonal hierarchy and dynamics. Roughly 19 representative T-LGLL cases were selected from an initial cohort of some 200 LGL patients for longitudinal TCRbeta and STAT3 sequencing. As controls, the study also included longitudinal sequencing of a couple of patients with natural killer LGL leukemia. Each patient was sequenced at an average of roughly 3.7 time points, ranging from 2 to 8 samplings.

V and J lose 6 bases and 4 bases, and a span of 13 bases separates them. The CDR3 measures 14 amino acids from cysteine to phenylalanine. Only the CDR3 portion is preserved as DNA: 42 bases, with reading frame beginning at the first base. Taken from the germline V gene (reference sequence), the CDR1 and CDR2 loops are MNHEY and SMNVEV. TCRbeta libraries were sequenced on an Illumina MiSeq, and an average of around 41,000 productive templates per sample was obtained. Using multiplex PCR amplification, the immunoSEQ assay generated the TCRbeta CDR3 libraries. Per the original workflow: Repertoire diversity was calculated as previously defined, with values near 0 taken to indicate extremely monoclonal samples. Held by TCRdb, this immuneACCESS table contains in-frame sequences only and omits some clones. Under half of the omission traces to an unresolved V gene where checked; the cause of the rest is unknown. The V and J calls and clone size are taken from that table; D and trimming were inferred from the DNA. This sample gives tens of thousands of clones in total; approximately 91% of them show up just once. Under 0.55% of the sample lies in the top ten.

Turning to this clone: No cognate antigen has been identified for it. Per-base quality was not reported, and no clone a single base away is much larger than it.

General conclusions and limits of the study: Because codominant clonotypes persisted in some patients, a small but highly pathogenic clone may have been missed. The linking of therapy response to changes in TCR clonal burden was complicated by variable intervals between samplings and differing treatment regimens. All T-LGLL patients had at least one immunodominant TCRbeta clonotype, and roughly half had multiple immunodominant subclonotypes. TCR clonotype switching after therapy was observed in about 35% of the 18 patients, and all newly emerging clones were found to be STAT3 wild type. Because no samples were available when a clone first appeared, clonal expansion had to be inferred from samplings taken at other points. Dominant TCR clone burden was found to exceed STAT3 mutant burden in several patients, suggesting that STAT3 mutation arose secondarily within a pre-expanded clone.

DNA was extracted from blood mononuclear cells, and the same DNA was used for both TCR and STAT3 sequencing. The TCR sequence derives from a human donor with T large granular lymphocyte leukemia. Some clones in this sample may be carry-over from other donors' samples. Sequencing used PBMCs. This receptor chain uses TRBV27 and TRBJ1-5, with TRBD1 tentatively as D gene (6 bases match). At the DNA level, the sequence is TGTGCCAGCAGCCTACAGGGAGAGAATCAGCCCCAGCATTTT. Translation gives CASSLQGENQPQHF.